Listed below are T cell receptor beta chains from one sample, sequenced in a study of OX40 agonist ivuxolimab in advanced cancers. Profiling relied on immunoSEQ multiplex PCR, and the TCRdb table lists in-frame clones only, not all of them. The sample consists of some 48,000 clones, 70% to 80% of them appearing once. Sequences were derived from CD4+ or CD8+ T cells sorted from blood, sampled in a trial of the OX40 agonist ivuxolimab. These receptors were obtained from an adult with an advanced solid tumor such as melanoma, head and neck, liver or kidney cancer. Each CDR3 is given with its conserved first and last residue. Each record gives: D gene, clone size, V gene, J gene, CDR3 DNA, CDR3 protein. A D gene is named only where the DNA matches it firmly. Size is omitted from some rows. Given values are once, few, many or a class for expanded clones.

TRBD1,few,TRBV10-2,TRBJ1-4,TGCGCCAGCAGACCGGGACAGGGACACGAAAAACTGTTTTTT,CASRPGQGHEKLFF
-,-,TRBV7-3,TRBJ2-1,TGTGCCAGCAGCCCCCGTGGGGATACCTACAATGAGCAGTTCTTC,CASSPRGDTYNEQFF
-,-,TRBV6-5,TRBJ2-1,TGTGCCAGCAGTTACTCGGAGGTCTACAATGAGCAGTTCTTC,CASSYSEVYNEQFF
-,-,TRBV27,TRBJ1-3,TGTGCCAGCAGTTTACGGCCTGGAAACACCATATATTTT,CASSLRPGNTIYF
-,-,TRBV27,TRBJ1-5,TGTGCCAGCAGTCCTCGGACAGCAGATCAGCCCCAGCATTTT,CASSPRTADQPQHF
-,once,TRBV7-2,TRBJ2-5,TGTGCCAGCAGCTTAGTCGTAGGGAGCTCCGGAGAGACCCAGTACTTC,CASSLVVGSSGETQYF
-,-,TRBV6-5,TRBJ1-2,TGTGCCAGCACGGCAGGCTATGGCTACACCTTC,CASTAGYGYTF
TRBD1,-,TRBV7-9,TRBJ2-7,TGTGCCAGCAGCTTAGCGGGGACAGTCGATGAGCAGTACTTC,CASSLAGTVDEQYF
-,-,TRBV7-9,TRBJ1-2,TGTGCCAGCAGCCAGGACATTCCTGGCTACACCTTC,CASSQDIPGYTF
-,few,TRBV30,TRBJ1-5,TGTGCCTGCCGGCAGGGGAATCAGCCCCAGCATTTT,CACRQGNQPQHF
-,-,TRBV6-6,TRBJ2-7,TGTGCCAGCAGTTACGCCCAGTCCCCCGAGCAGTACTTC,CASSYAQSPEQYF
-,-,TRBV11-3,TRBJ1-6,TGTGCCAGCAGCTTAGTTGTGAATTCACCCCTCCACTTT,CASSLVVNSPLHF
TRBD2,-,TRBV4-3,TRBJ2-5,TGCGCCAGCAGCCAAGATGTGGGACTAGTTGTTAGGATGGAGACCCAGTACTTC,CASSQDVGLVVRMETQYF
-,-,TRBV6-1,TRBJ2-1,TGTGCCAGCAGTGAGTCGTCAGGGACATACAATGAGCAGTTCTTC,CASSESSGTYNEQFF
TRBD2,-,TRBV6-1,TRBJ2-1,TGTGCCAGCAGTGAGGAATTAGCGGGGGGTTTCAATGAGCAGTTCTTC,CASSEELAGGFNEQFF
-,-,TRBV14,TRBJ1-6,TGTGCCAGCAGCCAAGCCGGTGGAGCTCCCCTCCACTTT,CASSQAGGAPLHF
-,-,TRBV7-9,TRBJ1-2,TGTGCCAGCAGCTTAGTGGGGGCCCAAGACGGCTACACCTTC,CASSLVGAQDGYTF
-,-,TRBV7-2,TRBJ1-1,TGTGCCAGCAGCTTCTACTTGGGGCAGGGCACTGAAGCTTTCTTT,CASSFYLGQGTEAFF
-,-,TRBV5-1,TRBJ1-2,TGCGCCAGCAGCTCAGGGTCTCTTTATGGCTACACCTTC,CASSSGSLYGYTF
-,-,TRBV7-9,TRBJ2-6,TGTGCCAGCAGCCGAGACAGAAACTACTACCTCTCTGGGGCCAACGTCCTGACTTTC,CASSRDRNYYLSGANVLTF
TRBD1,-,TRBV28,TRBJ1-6,TGTGCCAGCAGTTTGGGGAAAGGTGGAGGGGGCTTACAGTCGCCCCTCCACTTT,CASSLGKGGGGLQSPLHF
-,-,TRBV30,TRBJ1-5,TGTGCCTGGAGTGGGGGGGTAGGTCAGCCCCAGCATTTT,CAWSGGVGQPQHF
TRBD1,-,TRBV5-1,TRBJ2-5,TGCGCCAGCAGCTCCGGACAGGGATGGGAGACCCAGTACTTC,CASSSGQGWETQYF
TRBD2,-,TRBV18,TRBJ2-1,TGTGCCAGCTCGCAACTAGCGGGAGGGGCCTACAATGAGCAGTTCTTC,CASSQLAGGAYNEQFF
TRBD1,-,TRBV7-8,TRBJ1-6,TGTGCCAGCAGCTTAGGGGGGGGACAGTTCAATTCACCCCTCCACTTT,CASSLGGGQFNSPLHF
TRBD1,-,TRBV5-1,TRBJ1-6,TGCGCCAGCAGCTTCGGACAGGGTGATAATTCACCCCTCCACTTT,CASSFGQGDNSPLHF
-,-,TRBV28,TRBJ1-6,TGTGCCAGCAGTTTACTACAGGGTGGATCACCCCTCCACTTT,CASSLLQGGSPLHF
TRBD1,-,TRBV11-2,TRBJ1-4,TGTGCCAGCAGGTTGGACAGGGTGGGGGCAAAACTGTTTTTT,CASRLDRVGAKLFF
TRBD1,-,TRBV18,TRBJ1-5,TGTGCCAGCTCACCACCGAGTTTGGCAGGGGGGAATCAGCCCCAGCATTTT,CASSPPSLAGGNQPQHF
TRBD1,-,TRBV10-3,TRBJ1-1,TGTGCCATCAGTGACCCGTACAGGGGGGACACTGAAGCTTTCTTT,CAISDPYRGDTEAFF
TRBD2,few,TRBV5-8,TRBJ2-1,TGTGCCAGCAGCTTGGAGTCTGGCGGGGGGGCCTTTTGGAATGAGCAGTTCTTC,CASSLESGGGAFWNEQFF
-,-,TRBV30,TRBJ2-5,TGTGCCTGGACCCCAGGGGGGGAGACCCAGTACTTC,CAWTPGGETQYF
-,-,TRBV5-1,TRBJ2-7,TGCGCCAGCAGCTTGAAGGACGGACCGTACGAGCAGTACTTC,CASSLKDGPYEQYF
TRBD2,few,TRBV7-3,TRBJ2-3,TGTGCCAGCAGCCCCGGACTAGCAGACACAGATACGCAGTATTTT,CASSPGLADTDTQYF
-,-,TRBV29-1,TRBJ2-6,TGCAGCGTTGAAGATGGGGCAGGTCCTGGGGCCAACGTCCTGACTTTC,CSVEDGAGPGANVLTF
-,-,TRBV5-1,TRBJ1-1,TGCGCCAGCAGCTTGGACGGGGGAGACACTGAAGCTTTCTTT,CASSLDGGDTEAFF
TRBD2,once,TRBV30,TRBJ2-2,TGTGCCTGGACCCGGCGGGAGTTCACCGGGGAGCTGTTTTTT,CAWTRREFTGELFF
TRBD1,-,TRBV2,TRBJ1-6,TGTGCCAGCAGTCAGGGACAGGTGAATAATTCACCCCTCCACTTT,CASSQGQVNNSPLHF
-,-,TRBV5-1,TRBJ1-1,TGCGCCAGCAGCGGGGTAACGCCGAACACTGAAGCTTTCTTT,CASSGVTPNTEAFF
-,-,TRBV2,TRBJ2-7,TGTGCCAGCACGGCGGATTCCTACGAGCAGTACTTC,CASTADSYEQYF
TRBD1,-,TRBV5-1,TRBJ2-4,TGCGCCAGCAGCCCGGGGGACAGGGTGGCCAAAAACATTCAGTACTTC,CASSPGDRVAKNIQYF
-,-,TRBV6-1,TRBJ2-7,TGTGCCAGCAGTGCCCCAGGGACACCCAACTCCTACGAGCAGTACTTC,CASSAPGTPNSYEQYF
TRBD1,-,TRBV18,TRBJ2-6,TGTGCCAGCTCACCTCGTGACAGGGAGTCGAGCTCTGGGGCCAACGTCCTGACTTTC,CASSPRDRESSSGANVLTF
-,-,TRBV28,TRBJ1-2,TGTGCCAGCAGTTTCCCCGTGGGGGGTTATGGCTACACCTTC,CASSFPVGGYGYTF
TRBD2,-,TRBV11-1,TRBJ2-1,TGTGCCAGCAGCTTAATGCGTAAGGGACTAGCGGATTACAATGAGCAGTTCTTC,CASSLMRKGLADYNEQFF
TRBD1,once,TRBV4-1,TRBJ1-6,TGCGCCAGCAGCCAAGAATCGCCAGGGGGCGGAAGGAGTCCACCCCTCCACTTT,CASSQESPGGGRSPPLHF